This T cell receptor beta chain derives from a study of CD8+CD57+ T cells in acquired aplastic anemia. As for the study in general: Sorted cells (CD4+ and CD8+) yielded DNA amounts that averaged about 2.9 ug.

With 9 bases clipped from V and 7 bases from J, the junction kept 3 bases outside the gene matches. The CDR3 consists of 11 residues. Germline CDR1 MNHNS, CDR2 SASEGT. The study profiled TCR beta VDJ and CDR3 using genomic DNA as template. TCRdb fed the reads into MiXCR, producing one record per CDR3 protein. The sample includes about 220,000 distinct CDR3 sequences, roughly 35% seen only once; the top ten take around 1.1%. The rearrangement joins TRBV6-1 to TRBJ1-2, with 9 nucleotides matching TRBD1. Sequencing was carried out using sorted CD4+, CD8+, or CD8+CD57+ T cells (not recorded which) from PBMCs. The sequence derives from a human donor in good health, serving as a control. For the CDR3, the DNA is TGTGCCAGTTTGACAGGGGGTGGCTACACCTTC. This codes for CASLTGGGYTF.